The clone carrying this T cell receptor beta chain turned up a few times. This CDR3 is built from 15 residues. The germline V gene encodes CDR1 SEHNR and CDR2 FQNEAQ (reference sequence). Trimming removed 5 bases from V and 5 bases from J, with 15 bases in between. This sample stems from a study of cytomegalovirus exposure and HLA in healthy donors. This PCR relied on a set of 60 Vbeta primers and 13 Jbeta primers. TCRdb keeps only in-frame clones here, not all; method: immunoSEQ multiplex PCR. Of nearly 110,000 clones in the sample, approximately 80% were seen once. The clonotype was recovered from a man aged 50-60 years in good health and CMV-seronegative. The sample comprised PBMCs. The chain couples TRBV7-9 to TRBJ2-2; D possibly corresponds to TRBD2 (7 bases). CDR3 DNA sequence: TGTGCCAGCAGCGAGGGGGGGGGCTGGACCGGGGAGCTGTTTTTT. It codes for CASSEGGGWTGELFF.